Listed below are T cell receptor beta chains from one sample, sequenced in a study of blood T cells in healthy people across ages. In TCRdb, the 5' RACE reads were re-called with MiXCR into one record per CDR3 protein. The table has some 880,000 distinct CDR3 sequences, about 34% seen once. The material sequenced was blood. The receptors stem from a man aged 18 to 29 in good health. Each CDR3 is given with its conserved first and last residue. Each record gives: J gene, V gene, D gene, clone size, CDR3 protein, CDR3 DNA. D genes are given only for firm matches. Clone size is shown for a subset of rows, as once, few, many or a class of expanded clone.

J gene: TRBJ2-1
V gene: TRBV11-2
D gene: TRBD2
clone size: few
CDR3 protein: CASSLAGGEQRFYNEQFF
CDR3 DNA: TGTGCCAGCAGCTTAGCGGGGGGGGAACAGAGATTCTACAATGAGCAGTTCTTC

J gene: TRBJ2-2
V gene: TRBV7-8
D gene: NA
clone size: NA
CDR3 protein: CASSLARFGTNGRNTGELFF
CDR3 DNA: TGTGCCAGCAGCTTAGCGCGTTTTGGGACCAACGGGAGGAACACCGGGGAGCTGTTTTTT

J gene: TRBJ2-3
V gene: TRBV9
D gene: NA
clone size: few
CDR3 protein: CASSVDYQDTQYF
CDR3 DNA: TGTGCCAGCAGCGTAGATTATCAAGATACGCAGTATTTT

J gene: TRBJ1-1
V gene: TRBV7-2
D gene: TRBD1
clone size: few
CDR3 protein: CASSDIGTVNTEAFF
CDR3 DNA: TGTGCCAGCAGCGACATCGGGACAGTGAACACTGAAGCTTTCTTT

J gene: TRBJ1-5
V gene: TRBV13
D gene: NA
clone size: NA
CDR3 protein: CASSTRGSYQPQHF
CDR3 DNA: TGTGCCAGCAGCACCCGTGGGAGCTATCAGCCCCAGCATTTT

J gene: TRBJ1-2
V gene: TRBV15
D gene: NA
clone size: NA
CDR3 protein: CATSRDRGDGKIYGYTF
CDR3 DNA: TGTGCCACCAGCAGAGATCGAGGAGACGGCAAGATCTATGGCTACACCTTC

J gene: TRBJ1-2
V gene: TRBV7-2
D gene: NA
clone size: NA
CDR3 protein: CASSLNPECGYTF
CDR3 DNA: TGTGCCAGCAGCTTAAATCCGGAATGTGGCTACACCTTC

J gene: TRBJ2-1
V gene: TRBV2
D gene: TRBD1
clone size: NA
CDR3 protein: CASSEGQGFNEQFF
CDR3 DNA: TGTGCCAGCAGTGAAGGACAGGGATTCAATGAGCAGTTCTTC

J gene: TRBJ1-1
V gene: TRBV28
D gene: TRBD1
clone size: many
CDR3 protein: CASSLDRGKNTEAFF
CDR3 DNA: TGTGCCAGCAGTTTAGACAGGGGCAAGAACACTGAAGCTTTCTTT

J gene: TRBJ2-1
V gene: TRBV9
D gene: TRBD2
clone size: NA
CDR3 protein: CASTSPGLGNEQFF
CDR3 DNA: TGTGCCAGTACCTCTCCGGGACTAGGGAATGAGCAGTTCTTC

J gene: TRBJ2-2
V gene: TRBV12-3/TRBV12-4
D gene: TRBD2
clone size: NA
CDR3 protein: CASSLAGGATGELFF
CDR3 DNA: TGTGCCAGCAGTCTAGCGGGGGGCGCCACCGGGGAGCTGTTTTTT

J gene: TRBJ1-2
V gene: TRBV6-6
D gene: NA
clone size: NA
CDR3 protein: CASSPGAGAPNYGYTF
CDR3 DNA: TGTGCCAGCAGTCCCGGGGCAGGGGCCCCTAACTATGGCTACACCTTC

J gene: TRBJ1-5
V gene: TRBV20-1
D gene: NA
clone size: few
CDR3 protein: CSAISGGGNQPQHF
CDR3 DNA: TGCAGTGCTATTTCAGGAGGGGGCAATCAGCCCCAGCATTTT

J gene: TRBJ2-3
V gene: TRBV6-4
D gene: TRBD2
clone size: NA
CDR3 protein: CASSDSAGAVDTQYF
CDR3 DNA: TGTGCCAGCAGTGACTCAGCGGGGGCGGTAGATACGCAGTATTTT

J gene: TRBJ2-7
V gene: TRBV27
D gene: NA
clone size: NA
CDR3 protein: CASRRFSYEQYF
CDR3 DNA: TGTGCCAGCAGACGATTCTCCTACGAGCAGTACTTC

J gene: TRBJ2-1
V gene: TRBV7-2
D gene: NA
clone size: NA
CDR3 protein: CASSLGPGPSDEQFF
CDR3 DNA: TGTGCCAGCAGCTTAGGGCCAGGTCCCTCAGATGAGCAGTTCTTC

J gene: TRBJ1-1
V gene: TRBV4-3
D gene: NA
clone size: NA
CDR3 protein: CASSHGGGPYEAFF
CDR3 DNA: TGCGCCAGCAGCCATGGGGGGGGTCCATATGAAGCTTTCTTT

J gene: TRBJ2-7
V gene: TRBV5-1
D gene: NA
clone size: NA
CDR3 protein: CASSAYEGGANEQYF
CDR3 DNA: TGCGCCAGCAGCGCCTACGAGGGGGGGGCGAATGAGCAGTACTTC

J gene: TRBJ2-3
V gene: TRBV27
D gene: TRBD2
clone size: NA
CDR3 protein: CASSLSSGAWVGTDTQYF
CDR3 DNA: TGTGCCAGCAGTTTATCTAGCGGGGCCTGGGTGGGCACAGATACGCAGTATTTT

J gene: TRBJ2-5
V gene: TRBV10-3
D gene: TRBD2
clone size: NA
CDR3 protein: CATSESQRGAQETQYF
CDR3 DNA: TGTGCCACCAGTGAGTCGCAGCGGGGGGCCCAAGAGACCCAGTACTTC

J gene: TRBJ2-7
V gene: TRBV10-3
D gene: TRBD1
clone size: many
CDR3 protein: CAISLGQGSYEQYF
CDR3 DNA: TGTGCCATCAGCTTAGGACAGGGATCCTACGAGCAGTACTTC

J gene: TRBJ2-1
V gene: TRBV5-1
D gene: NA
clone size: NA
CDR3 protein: CASSPSLQSSYNEQFF
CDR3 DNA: TGCGCCAGCAGCCCTAGTCTCCAGAGCTCCTACAATGAGCAGTTCTTC

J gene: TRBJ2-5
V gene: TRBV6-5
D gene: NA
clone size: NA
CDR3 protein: CATRDGGLGAQYF
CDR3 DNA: TGTGCCACCCGAGACGGAGGATTGGGGGCCCAGTACTTC

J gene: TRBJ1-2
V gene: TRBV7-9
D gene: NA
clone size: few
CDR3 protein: CASSLAVPGGSYGYTF
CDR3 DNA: TGTGCCAGCAGCTTAGCTGTTCCGGGCGGTAGCTATGGCTACACCTTC

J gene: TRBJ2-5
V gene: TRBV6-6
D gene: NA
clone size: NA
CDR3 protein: CASSYSISLKTQYF
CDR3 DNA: TGTGCCAGCAGTTACTCGATTAGCCTGAAGACCCAGTACTTC

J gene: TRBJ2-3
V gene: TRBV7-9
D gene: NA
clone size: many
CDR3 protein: CASSLTYRISGDTDTQYF
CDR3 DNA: TGTGCCAGCAGCTTAACGTATCGGATAAGCGGCGACACAGATACGCAGTATTTT

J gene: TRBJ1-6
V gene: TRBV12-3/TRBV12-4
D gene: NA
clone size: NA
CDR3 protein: CASTSIGWSLHF
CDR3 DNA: TGTGCCAGCACCTCTATCGGTTGGTCCCTCCACTTT

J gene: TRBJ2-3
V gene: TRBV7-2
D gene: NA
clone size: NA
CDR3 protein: CASSRNARTTTDTQYF
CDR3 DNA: TGTGCCAGCAGCCGAAACGCCAGAACCACCACAGATACGCAGTATTTT

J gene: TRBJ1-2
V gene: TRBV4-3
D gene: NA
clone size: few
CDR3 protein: CASSLDQGSGYTF
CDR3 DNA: TGCGCCAGCAGCCTGGACCAGGGCTCTGGCTACACCTTC

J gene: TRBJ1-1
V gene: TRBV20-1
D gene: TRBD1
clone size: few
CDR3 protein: CSARQGMNTEAFF
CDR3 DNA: TGCAGTGCGCGACAGGGAATGAACACTGAAGCTTTCTTT

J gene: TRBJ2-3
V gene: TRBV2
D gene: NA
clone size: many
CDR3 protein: CASNNRLAGTDTQYF
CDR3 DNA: TGTGCCAGCAATAACCGCCTTGCCGGCACAGATACGCAGTATTTT